The rows below give T cell receptor beta chains drawn from one sample of a study of neurological immune-mediated disorders. MiXCR, run by TCRdb on the 5' RACE reads, gives a single entry per CDR3 protein. The repertoire has about 120,000 distinct CDR3 sequences, about 3.4% of them found once; the top ten carry about 1.2%. Sequencing input: PBMCs. These receptors all come from a woman aged 25 to 39 with multiple sclerosis. The CDR3 runs from the conserved cysteine through the conserved F or W. The order of the fields is V gene, CDR3 protein.

V: TRBV5-1
CDR3: CASSLWGKTSTDTQYF

V: TRBV20-1
CDR3: CSAGDPRGTGELFF

V: TRBV20-1
CDR3: CSAFNTGELFF

V: TRBV5-1
CDR3: CASRRDGDRYEQYF

V: TRBV9
CDR3: CASSVEWNSPLHF

V: TRBV5-1
CDR3: CASSFGTLMRPGANVLTF

V: TRBV25-1
CDR3: CASSDRGTLNGYTF

V: TRBV20-1
CDR3: CSASSGANVLTF

V: TRBV6-4
CDR3: CASSGGRGYGYTF

V: TRBV5-1
CDR3: CASSLTLNEQFF

V: TRBV10-1
CDR3: CASSDGQGANEQFF

V: TRBV29-1
CDR3: CSLTEQFQETQYF

V: TRBV20-1
CDR3: CSAQLLTSTHQETQYF

V: TRBV20-1
CDR3: CSASGPVNTEAFF

V: TRBV3-1
CDR3: CASSFELLAANNEQFF

V: TRBV15
CDR3: CATSSLNRGTETQYF

V: TRBV7-6
CDR3: CASSFMTSGTGELFF

V: TRBV6-5
CDR3: CASSYSSAGLAYGYTF

V: TRBV29-1
CDR3: CSVEEPTYNEQFF

V: TRBV20-1
CDR3: CSAPPRPATNEKLFF

V: TRBV19
CDR3: CASSRRRGQLELETQYF

V: TRBV7-9
CDR3: CASSLALAGLYNEQFF

V: TRBV6-5
CDR3: CASSYTGGVGGELFF

V: TRBV20-1
CDR3: CSAPGWGGGHEQYF

V: TRBV20-1
CDR3: CSASRWPASSGNTIYF

V: TRBV27
CDR3: CASSPRGVGELFF

V: TRBV19
CDR3: CASSIGTGRGNQPQHF

V: TRBV19
CDR3: CATQAPPYNSPLHF

V: TRBV7-8
CDR3: CASSSWEWTVTHSYNEQFF

V: TRBV6-2/TRBV6-3
CDR3: CAWRGGTDKRMTQYF

V: TRBV6-2/TRBV6-3
CDR3: CASSVLGTEAFF

V: TRBV27
CDR3: CASSLLGSWGSTDTQYF

V: TRBV27
CDR3: CASSAQGAVDSYEQYF

V: TRBV5-1
CDR3: CASSLASLGFEQYF

V: TRBV6-2/TRBV6-3
CDR3: CASSFGPLATEAFF

V: TRBV11-2
CDR3: CASSRGTGGYSGNTIYF

V: TRBV12-3/TRBV12-4
CDR3: CASSLGQPLVTAFF

V: TRBV12-3/TRBV12-4
CDR3: CASRVVTGSTEAFF

V: TRBV12-3/TRBV12-4
CDR3: CASSPAVTRVNTEAFF

V: TRBV5-6
CDR3: CASSFDRTSPQHF

V: TRBV7-8
CDR3: CASSSRGAGNYGYTF

V: TRBV7-2
CDR3: CASSGAGSETQYF

V: TRBV20-1
CDR3: CSARVRTGQTGGGYTF

V: TRBV29-1
CDR3: CSVEGTGLSYEQYF

V: TRBV20-1
CDR3: CSARDIAGGYSSYNEQFF

V: TRBV12-3/TRBV12-4
CDR3: CASSLIAGRDTEAFF

V: TRBV5-1
CDR3: CASSLVQGADGYTF

V: TRBV20-1
CDR3: CSATEAAGQGSYEQYF

V: TRBV20-1
CDR3: CSASIVPGELFF

V: TRBV7-2
CDR3: CASSPHPSGNNEQFF

V: TRBV11-2
CDR3: CASSFGPRDEQYF

V: TRBV7-9
CDR3: CASSSYGWREDHEQYF

V: TRBV12-3/TRBV12-4
CDR3: CASSRTGGRGIQYF

V: TRBV29-1
CDR3: CSVETREERETQYF

V: TRBV7-9
CDR3: CASSFGEGGPRGQYF

V: TRBV5-1
CDR3: CASSLAVGQETQYF

V: TRBV20-1
CDR3: CSAREKTGTIPSEQYF